These T cell receptor beta chains were read from a single sample in a study of STAT3 mutations in large granular lymphocyte leukemia. The method was immunoSEQ multiplex PCR; TCRdb's version includes in-frame clones alone and lacks a portion of them. In the table there are 17,000 or so clones, about 90% of which are singletons. The sequencing input was peripheral blood mononuclear cells. The origin of the receptors is a man between 60 and 75 years old with T-cell large granular lymphocyte leukemia. Some clones in this sample may be carry-over from other donors' samples. The CDR3 runs from the conserved cysteine through the conserved F or W. A D gene is named only where the DNA matches it firmly. Part of the rows lack a size; the others show once, few, many or a class for expanded clones.

V,size,D,J,DNA,CDR3
TRBV4-2,NA,NA,TRBJ2-7,TGTGCCAGCAGCCAACGGGCCTTACAGACCTACGAGCAGTACTTC,CASSQRALQTYEQYF
TRBV6-5,NA,NA,TRBJ1-2,TGTGCCAGCAGTTCTCGCTACCTCGTCGGCTACACCTTC,CASSSRYLVGYTF
TRBV5-6,NA,NA,TRBJ2-3,TGTGCCAGCAGCTTGAGGTCCTACACAGATACGCAGTATTTT,CASSLRSYTDTQYF
TRBV11-1,once,NA,TRBJ2-3,TGTGCCAGCAGCCGACATGACCCTAGCACAGATACGCAGTATTTT,CASSRHDPSTDTQYF
TRBV6-5,once,NA,TRBJ1-3,TGTGCCAGCAGTTACGGTCTCAACTCTGGAAACACCATATATTTT,CASSYGLNSGNTIYF
TRBV4-2,NA,NA,TRBJ1-2,TGTGCCAGCAGCCAAAGGGTAGGGGAAGGCTACACCTTC,CASSQRVGEGYTF
TRBV6-5,NA,NA,TRBJ1-1,TGTGCCAGCACCTTCGCGGCTAACACTGAAGCTTTCTTT,CASTFAANTEAFF
TRBV18,NA,NA,TRBJ2-5,TGTGCCAGCTCACCTCGACAGGCTGAGTTACAAGAGACCCAGTACTTC,CASSPRQAELQETQYF
TRBV4-3,once,NA,TRBJ2-7,TGCGCCAGCAGCCAAGATCGAAAAGGGTGGTACGAGCAGTACTTC,CASSQDRKGWYEQYF
TRBV5-1,NA,TRBD1,TRBJ2-7,TGCGCCAGCAGCTTGTCCAGGGGGAGTTACGAGCAGTACTTC,CASSLSRGSYEQYF
TRBV7-6,NA,TRBD2,TRBJ2-3,TGTGCCAGCAGCCCTCTAGCGGGCGACACAGATACGCAGTATTTT,CASSPLAGDTDTQYF
TRBV11-2,NA,NA,TRBJ1-6,TGTGCCAGCAGCTTCGGACAGCATAATTCACCCCTCCACTTT,CASSFGQHNSPLHF
TRBV5-3,NA,TRBD1,TRBJ2-7,TGTGCCAGAATTGGGATCGGGACAGGGAGGACCTACGAGCAGTACTTC,CARIGIGTGRTYEQYF
TRBV6-6,NA,TRBD1,TRBJ1-2,TGTGCCAGCAGTTACCCACAGGGGAACTATGGCTACACCTTC,CASSYPQGNYGYTF
TRBV21-1,NA,NA,TRBJ1-2,TGTGCTGTCGGATCCGTCTATGGCTACACCTTC,CAVGSVYGYTF
TRBV7-2,NA,NA,TRBJ2-5,TGTGCCAGCAGCTTAGATTGGGGTATCTGGGAGACCCAGTACTTC,CASSLDWGIWETQYF
TRBV19,NA,NA,TRBJ2-7,TGTGCCAGTACCCACACCGGAGGGGCTACGTACGAGCAGTACTTC,CASTHTGGATYEQYF
TRBV18,NA,TRBD1,TRBJ1-3,TGTGCCAGCTCCCCTTGGGACAGGGTCGGAAACACCATATATTTT,CASSPWDRVGNTIYF
TRBV18,NA,TRBD1,TRBJ1-3,TGTGCCAGCTCCCCGGACAGGGTTGGAAACACCATATATTTT,CASSPDRVGNTIYF
TRBV19,NA,NA,TRBJ2-5,TGTGCCAGTAGTGGGAGGGGGCAGGATCAAGAGACCCAGTACTTC,CASSGRGQDQETQYF